The source of this T cell receptor (beta chain) is a study of blood T cell repertoires in COVID-19. Assay: immunoSEQ multiplex PCR; the TCRdb copy retains only in-frame clones and omits some. The sample includes 50,000 to 65,000 clones, roughly 83% seen only once; the top ten take 15% to 20%. Between the trimmed V and J ends, which lost 0 bases and 8 bases, there was a span of 8 bases. The CDR3 runs 13 residues. Germline V gene lookup returns CDR1 LGHDT and CDR2 YNNKEL (reference sequence). The sample taken for sequencing was peripheral blood. This clonotype was obtained from a man aged 60 to 75 with COVID-19, enrolled during active disease. V usage is TRBV3-1 (or the pseudogene TRBV3-2) and J usage is TRBJ1-3, with D maybe TRBD1 (5 bases). The CDR3 protein is CASSQEGEDTIYF. The CDR3 DNA reads as TGTGCCAGCAGCCAAGAAGGGGAGGACACCATATATTTT.